The entry below describes one TCR beta chain. Antigen specificity is unknown. CD45RA+ naive and CD45RA-negative memory subsets were separated from CD4+ cells. This record belongs to a study of shared clonotypes between healthy human individuals. Study-level background: There were three CD4 naive, three CD4 memory, two CD8 naive and one CD8 memory plates per donor. Study-wide findings and caveats: Estimated richness was generally greater in naive than memory subsets. Clonotypes shared by all four sorted-subset donors had higher generation probabilities than non-shared clonotypes.

CDR1 and CDR2 (germline): LGHNA, YSLEER. V shed 2 bases and J shed 7 bases, with 14 bases lying between them. The length of the CDR3 is 14 residues. Data came from immunoSEQ multiplex PCR; TCRdb stores just in-frame clones and leaves some out. The sample includes 950,000 to 1,300,000 clones, more than 60% seen only once; the top ten take approximately 1.5%. The sequence derives from a man aged 18 to 29 in good health. The specimen sequenced was memory CD4+ T cells sorted from blood. The sample's subset: CD45RA-negative fraction. The chain employs TRBV4-3 and TRBJ1-1; unclear D gene. This CDR3 reads CASSQLSSVGEAFF. CDR3 nucleotides: TGCGCCAGCAGCCAACTATCCTCGGTTGGTGAAGCTTTCTTT.